These 6 T cell receptor beta chains were all obtained from the same sample, sequenced in a study of cytomegalovirus exposure and HLA in healthy donors. PCR was performed using 60 Vbeta and 13 Jbeta primers. The protocol was immunoSEQ multiplex PCR, while the TCRdb copy is restricted to in-frame clones and leaves out a portion. The data show around 230,000 clones, with around 80% seen just once and about 6.1% held by the top ten. Source material: PBMCs. The origin of the receptors is a man in his forties in good health and CMV-seropositive.

The chain carries TRBV9 and TRBJ2-3, with D tentatively TRBD1 (6 bases). Between the trimmed V and J ends, which lost 2 bases and 2 bases, there was a span of 15 bases. The CDR3 extends over 16 amino acids. The germline V gene has CDR1 SGDLS and CDR2 YYNGEE. CDR3 protein: CASSVTPGQFTDTQYF. For the CDR3, the DNA is TGTGCCAGCAGCGTTACTCCTGGACAGTTCACAGATACGCAGTATTTT.

The chain has TRBV19 and TRBJ1-1; no clear D gene. Germline V gene data show CDR1 as LNHDA and CDR2 as SQIVND (reference sequence). The ends were cut back, 3 bases at V and 0 bases at J, with 5 bases in the middle. This CDR3 region has 13 residues. The CDR3 sequence: CASSIQVNTEAFF. CDR3 in DNA: TGTGCCAGTAGTATTCAGGTGAACACTGAAGCTTTCTTT.

The V gene is TRBV27, the J gene TRBJ1-5; D is perhaps TRBD1 (6 bases). The CDR3 is 15 residues long. V lost 3 bases and J lost 2, with 11 bases in between. Per the germline V gene, CDR1 is MNHEY and CDR2 is SMNVEV (reference sequence). In nucleotides, the CDR3 is TGTGCCAGCAGTTTGGGGGGGCCTGGCAATCAGCCCCAGCATTTT. Translated, it gives CASSLGGPGNQPQHF.

The rearrangement uses TRBV19 and TRBJ1-1; D unclear. Germline V gene data show CDR1 as LNHDA and CDR2 as SQIVND (reference sequence). There are 13 residues in the CDR3. Trimming pared 1 base from V and 4 bases from J, leaving 7 bases between. CDR3 protein: CASSIASITEAFF. CDR3 in DNA: TGTGCCAGTAGTATAGCCTCTATCACTGAAGCTTTCTTT.

V gene TRBV5-1 combines with J gene TRBJ2-5; 12 nucleotides align to TRBD1. In germline, CDR1 is SGHRS, CDR2 YFSETQ. The trim removed 2 bases at V and 5 bases at J, leaving 7 bases unmatched. The CDR3 spans 16 residues. The CDR3 is CASSLRDRGLEETQYF. For the CDR3, the DNA is TGCGCCAGCAGCTTAAGGGACAGGGGGCTTGAGGAGACCCAGTACTTC.

The chain uses TRBV5-1 and TRBJ2-5; 9 nucleotides line up with TRBD1. The CDR3 totals 14 residues. Losses at the gene ends were 0 bases for V and 5 bases for J; bases not matched to a gene: 2. The germline V gene encodes CDR1 SGHRS and CDR2 YFSETQ. As DNA, the CDR3 is TGCGCCAGCAGCTTGGGGACAGGGGCGGAGACCCAGTACTTC. It codes for CASSLGTGAETQYF.